This paragraph reports one T cell receptor beta chain. What it binds is unknown. The entry originates in a study of CD8 T cells in ankylosing spondylitis. Whole-study results and caveats: A CD8+ phenotype characterized the disease-linked clones, which were relatively rare in peripheral blood. Seemingly characteristic of ankylosing spondylitis blood was a TCR beta motif consisting of about 8 highly homologous variants. Certain motif variants had earlier appeared in reactive arthritis synovial fluid and blood.

Quantitative 5'-RACE with molecular barcodes generated TCR beta libraries. TCRdb analysed the 5' RACE reads with MiXCR anew, one entry per CDR3 protein. The data show under 450,000 distinct CDR3 sequences, with roughly 17% seen just once and 0.85% to 1.3% held by the top ten. The germline V and J ends were trimmed by 0 bases and 6 bases, with 16 bases remaining between them. Germline assignment: CDR1 DFQATT and CDR2 SNEGSKA (reference sequence). The length of the CDR3 is 15 residues. Material: blood, either unsorted or a sorted T cell fraction (not recorded which). The sequence was collected from a male donor with ankylosing spondylitis. The J gene is TRBJ2-3, the V gene TRBV20-1; weak D call: TRBD2 (6 bases). DNA for the CDR3: TGCAGTGCTAGAGATGCGGGAAAGCAAGGGGATACGCAGTATTTT. It translates to CSARDAGKQGDTQYF.